This is a list of T cell receptor beta chains from one sample in a study of blood T cell dynamics during melanoma immunotherapy. The table came from immunoSEQ multiplex PCR; TCRdb's copy has only in-frame clones and leaves some out. This sample carries about 14,000 clones, about nine tenths of them seen once, and the ten largest clones take roughly 4.8%. The material sequenced was blood, taken from a patient treated with checkpoint blockade. These receptors originate from a human donor with melanoma. Each CDR3 is given with its conserved first and last residue. Fields, in order: J gene, CDR3 length, V gene, CDR3 protein.

TRBJ2-2,15,TRBV28,CASTKEGRNTGELFF
TRBJ1-2,14,TRBV28,CASSRLNTNYGYTF
TRBJ1-2,13,TRBV18,CASSPGQDYGYTF
TRBJ2-1,16,TRBV28,CASSITSGGALNEQFF
TRBJ1-6,11,TRBV6-6,CASGLYSPLHF
TRBJ1-5,15,TRBV27,CASRQVGYSNQPQHF
TRBJ2-7,15,TRBV27,CASSFEAGGTYEQYF
TRBJ2-5,12,TRBV21-1,CASRGSLKSQYF
TRBJ2-5,15,TRBV9,CASSVVAGTTETQYF
TRBJ1-1,15,TRBV6-6,CASSLGGQGNTEAFF
TRBJ2-1,16,TRBV6-5,CASSYSGRGSRNEQFF
TRBJ2-2,13,TRBV6-4,CASSDYSTGELFF
TRBJ1-5,11,TRBV28,CVEGALQPQHF
TRBJ2-2,18,TRBV18,CASSGFGLAGSNTGELFF
TRBJ2-5,16,TRBV15,CATSRDLPANQETQYF
TRBJ1-2,17,TRBV28,CASSLFGRGQGAYGYTF
TRBJ2-6,14,TRBV2,CASCPGSGANVLTF
TRBJ2-5,15,TRBV28,CASSWAGQQQETQYF